This is a list of T cell receptor beta chains from one sample in a study of cytomegalovirus exposure and HLA in healthy donors. The repertoire was sequenced with immunoSEQ multiplex PCR; TCRdb's copy has only in-frame clones and lacks some. The sample lists more than 90,000 clones, around 84% occurring once. Sequencing was performed on PBMCs. The receptors originated from a man between 25 and 39 years old in good health and CMV-seropositive. Each CDR3 is given with its conserved first and last residue.

CDR3 protein	V gene	J gene
CASSLGVQGGYTEAFF	TRBV5-5	TRBJ1-1
CASSPTGGVGEKLFF	TRBV11-2	TRBJ1-4
CSGTGQRSTGEAFF	TRBV29-1	TRBJ1-1
CASSPGQGAKEKLFF	TRBV18	TRBJ1-4
CASSLRGHHNEQFF	TRBV11-3	TRBJ2-1
CASSQSVVRGAGEKLFF	TRBV4-1	TRBJ1-4
CASSRTGGPDTGELFF	TRBV19	TRBJ2-2
CASSPQTTGDLYGYTF	TRBV11-2	TRBJ1-2
CASSLDIRGPDTQYF	TRBV11-2	TRBJ2-3
CASTYSGASTDTQYF	TRBV19	TRBJ2-3
CASSLNGNQPQHF	TRBV6-5	TRBJ1-5
CASGLGDRGLYGYTF	TRBV12-5	TRBJ1-2
CASLGQGGMNTEAFF	TRBV2	TRBJ1-1
CASSFTDPSTDTQYF	TRBV5-1	TRBJ2-3
CASSLGRTSGGHQETQYF	TRBV5-1	TRBJ2-5
CAWSVLRAGTEAFF	TRBV30	TRBJ1-1